These T cell receptor beta chains were read from a single sample in a study of intratumoral heterogeneity in liver cancer. Sequenced by immunoSEQ multiplex PCR; TCRdb stores in-frame clones only, minus some. Among tens of thousands of clones listed, approximately 70% were seen once. Specimen: tumor-adjacent normal tissue, collected before any cancer treatment. The receptors were gathered from a woman between 65 and 79 years old with hepatocellular carcinoma. CDR3s include the opening cysteine and the closing phenylalanine or tryptophan. A D gene is named only where the DNA matches it firmly. Some rows have no size entry. The others give once, few or many, or a class for an expanded clone.

size	V	J	D	DNA	CDR3
NA	TRBV19	TRBJ2-5	TRBD2	TGTGCCAGTAGTCTAGCGGGAGTGCAGGAGACCCAGTACTTC	CASSLAGVQETQYF
NA	TRBV5-1	TRBJ2-7	NA	TGCGCCAGCAGCTCAGACGGGTACTACGAGCAGTACTTC	CASSSDGYYEQYF
NA	TRBV6-5	TRBJ2-1	NA	TGTGCCAGCAGTTACTCAAGGGAGTATAGCAACAATGAGCAGTTCTTC	CASSYSREYSNNEQFF
NA	TRBV19	TRBJ1-5	TRBD1	TGTGCCAGCCGGGGCCAGGGGGGCAATCAGCCCCAGCATTTT	CASRGQGGNQPQHF
NA	TRBV19	TRBJ2-3	TRBD2	TGTGCCAGTAAGACCACTAGCGGTAACACAGATACGCAGTATTTT	CASKTTSGNTDTQYF
once	TRBV2	TRBJ2-2	NA	TGTGCCAGCAGTACCCGTATTAACCCCGGGGAGCTGTTTTTT	CASSTRINPGELFF
once	TRBV27	TRBJ2-3	TRBD2	TGTGCCAGCAGTTACCGACTAGCGGGAGCAGATACGCAGTATTTT	CASSYRLAGADTQYF
NA	TRBV20-1	TRBJ1-2	NA	TGCAGTGCCACCACAGGAAGCGGCTACACCTTC	CSATTGSGYTF
NA	TRBV6-5	TRBJ2-7	NA	TGTGCCAGCAAGGCGGGAAACGACGAGCAGTACTTC	CASKAGNDEQYF
NA	TRBV28	TRBJ2-2	NA	TGTGCCAGCAGTTTCGCGCAGGGGAGTTTCAGGGAGCTGTTTTTT	CASSFAQGSFRELFF
medium-sized	TRBV19	TRBJ1-2	TRBD1	TGTGCCAGTAGTGACAGGGGGCAGAAGGATGGCTACACCTTC	CASSDRGQKDGYTF
once	TRBV29-1	TRBJ2-7	NA	TGCAGCGTTGAGTCAGGGTTCGAGCAGTACTTC	CSVESGFEQYF
few	TRBV3-1/TRBV3-2	TRBJ1-2	TRBD1	TGTGCCAGCAGCCAGAACCCAGGGGGGGCGGGTGGCTACACCTTC	CASSQNPGGAGGYTF
few	TRBV19	TRBJ1-1	NA	TGTGCCAGTAGTACCCGGGGAGACAACACTGAAGCTTTCTTT	CASSTRGDNTEAFF
NA	TRBV7-8	TRBJ1-5	NA	TGTGCCAGCAGCTTAGTCAGGGCGGGCAATCAGCCCCAGCATTTT	CASSLVRAGNQPQHF
NA	TRBV10-3	TRBJ1-6	TRBD1	TGTGCCATCAAGGGACAGGGAGGATCACCCCTCCACTTT	CAIKGQGGSPLHF
NA	TRBV4-1	TRBJ2-5	TRBD2	TGCGCCAGCAGCCAAGCCGTTAGCGGGAGGGTCACGGGGACCCAGTACTTC	CASSQAVSGRVTGTQYF
NA	TRBV14	TRBJ1-6	NA	TGTGCCAGCAGCCCCGACGCGGGGCGGGGAAATTCACCCCTCCACTTT	CASSPDAGRGNSPLHF
NA	TRBV27	TRBJ2-1	TRBD2	TGTGCCAGCAGTCACCTAGCGGGAGGAGTAGGGGTTGAGCAGTTCTTC	CASSHLAGGVGVEQFF
NA	TRBV6-5	TRBJ2-7	NA	TGTGCCAGCAGTTACTCGAGGGGTAAGGGGTACGAGCAGTACTTC	CASSYSRGKGYEQYF
few	TRBV5-1	TRBJ2-1	NA	TGCGCCAGCAGCTTGGCTAGACCCGGCAATGAGCAGTTCTTC	CASSLARPGNEQFF
NA	TRBV2	TRBJ2-3	NA	TGTGCCAGCAGTTGGAGGGGCACAGATACGCAGTATTTT	CASSWRGTDTQYF
NA	TRBV25-1	TRBJ1-1	TRBD1	TGTGCCAGCAGTGAATCAGGGGGTAACACTGAAGCTTTCTTT	CASSESGGNTEAFF
NA	TRBV3-1/TRBV3-2	TRBJ2-1	TRBD2	TGTGCCAGCAGCCAGGAAAAAACAGGGGTGGTAGCGGGAGGCCCGAGCTCCTACAATGAGCAGTTCTTC	CASSQEKTGVVAGGPSSYNEQFF
NA	TRBV12-3/TRBV12-4	TRBJ2-5	NA	TGTGCCAGCAGTTATGGCAGTAAAGAGACCCAGTACTTC	CASSYGSKETQYF
few	TRBV15	TRBJ1-3	NA	TGTGCCACCAGCAGAGAGCCGCTCTCTGGAAACACCATATATTTT	CATSREPLSGNTIYF
few	TRBV28	TRBJ2-7	TRBD2	TGTGCCAGCAGTATCTCCCCCGGGACTAGAGACGAGCAGTACTTC	CASSISPGTRDEQYF
once	TRBV24-1	TRBJ2-1	NA	TGTGCCACCAGTGGGTTTGGACCGGATGAGCAGTTCTTC	CATSGFGPDEQFF
NA	TRBV7-9	TRBJ2-1	NA	TGTGCCAGCAGCGCGAGCCATTCATATGAGCAGTTCTTC	CASSASHSYEQFF
NA	TRBV6-5	TRBJ1-2	NA	TGTGCCAGCAGTTACAGGGCCAGTACTAACTATGGCTACACCTTC	CASSYRASTNYGYTF
NA	TRBV10-2	TRBJ1-2	TRBD1	TGCGCCAGCAGCCAGGGGACAGAAGGCTACACCTTC	CASSQGTEGYTF
NA	TRBV15	TRBJ2-3	NA	TGTGCCACCAGCAGGGAGCTAGGGGGCGGGAAAGATACGCAGTATTTT	CATSRELGGGKDTQYF
NA	TRBV21-1	TRBJ2-1	NA	TGTGCCAGCAGCAAAAGGGTGACTAGCGAAAGCTCCTACAATGAGCAGTTCTTC	CASSKRVTSESSYNEQFF
few	TRBV28	TRBJ2-7	NA	TGTGCCAGCAGTTTATTACTAGCTGCCGAGCAGTACTTC	CASSLLLAAEQYF
NA	TRBV30	TRBJ2-3	TRBD1	TGTGCCTGGAGTGTACGGGGCAGGGGGCGCACAGATACGCAGTATTTT	CAWSVRGRGRTDTQYF
medium-sized	TRBV5-6	TRBJ2-7	TRBD1	TGTGCCAGCAGCTTGCCGTTACAGGGGGCTTCCTACGAGCAGTACTTC	CASSLPLQGASYEQYF
once	TRBV2	TRBJ2-7	NA	TGTGCCAGCAGTGATGGTACAGGTTCCTACGAGCAGTACTTC	CASSDGTGSYEQYF
NA	TRBV12-3/TRBV12-4	TRBJ1-1	NA	TGTGCCAGCAGTCTCACAGGGGAAGCTTTCTTT	CASSLTGEAFF
few	TRBV24-1	TRBJ2-1	NA	TGTGCCACCAGTGATTTAACCTCCCAGGGTGAGCAGTTCTTC	CATSDLTSQGEQFF
NA	TRBV5-6	TRBJ1-3	NA	TGTGCCAGCAGCCACAGTAGCGGAAACACCATATATTTT	CASSHSSGNTIYF